These 17 T cell receptor beta chains came from one sample sequenced in a study of blood T cell repertoires in COVID-19. Produced via immunoSEQ multiplex PCR; TCRdb's table is partial and in-frame only. The sample lists around 230,000 clones; approximately 89% were seen once. Sequences were obtained from PBMCs or T cells enriched from blood (not recorded which). The receptors shown here come from a woman between 25 and 40 years old with acute COVID-19.

The genes are TRBV13 and TRBJ2-2, with D tentatively TRBD2 (6 bases). Germline V CDR1 and CDR2: PRHDT, FYEKMQ (reference sequence). V shed 5 bases and J shed 6 bases, with 13 bases lying between them. The CDR3 runs to 14 residues. The CDR3: CASSPGTPSGELFF. The CDR3 DNA reads as TGTGCCAGCAGCCCCGGGACTCCGTCCGGGGAGCTGTTTTTT.

This chain uses TRBV6-1 with TRBJ1-6; 9 bases match TRBD1. CDR3 length equals 16 residues. The germline gives CDR1 MNHNS, CDR2 SASEGT. Trimming at V came to 4 bases and at J to 6 bases, leaving 7 bases not matched to a gene. The CDR3 loop reads CASSGSRTGVNSPLHF. Here the CDR3 DNA reads TGTGCCAGCAGTGGTAGTAGGACAGGGGTTAATTCACCCCTCCACTTT.

The rearrangement uses TRBV5-6 and TRBJ2-5, with D hard to call. V was pared by 4 bases and J by 2 bases, with 9 bases between. The germline gives CDR1 SGHDT, CDR2 YYEEEE. The CDR3 is 13 amino acids. The CDR3 DNA reads as TGTGCCAGCAGCGGCGACAAACAAGAGACCCAGTACTTC. It specifies CASSGDKQETQYF. The whole variable domain, filled in from reference TRBV5-6 and TRBJ2-5, reads DAGVTQSPTHLIKTRGQQVTLRCSPKSGHDTVSWYQQALGQGPQFIFQYYEEEERQRGNFPDRFSGHQFPNYSSELNVNALLLGDSALYLCASSGDKQETQYFGPGTRLLVL.

The gene calls are TRBV7-9 and TRBJ2-3; D possibly corresponds to TRBD1 (6 bases). The germline gives CDR1 SEHNR, CDR2 FQNEAQ (reference sequence). Trimming removed 3 bases from V and 5 bases from J, with 18 bases in between. The CDR3 is made up of 16 amino acids. This CDR3 reads CASSFAPTGKVDTQYF. CDR3 sequence (DNA): TGTGCCAGCAGCTTTGCCCCCACAGGGAAGGTAGATACGCAGTATTTT.

J is TRBJ2-3 and V is TRBV7-6; the D gene is possibly TRBD2 (5 bases). The CDR3 has 17 amino acids. V was trimmed by 2 bases and J by 2 bases, leaving 17 bases between them. Per germline, CDR1 SGHVS and CDR2 FNYEAQ. CDR3 sequence (DNA): TGTGCCAGCAGCTTAATGACGGGAAGAACTCCCACAGATACGCAGTATTTT. Protein product: CASSLMTGRTPTDTQYF.

J is TRBJ1-2 and V is TRBV12-3 or TRBV12-4; perhaps TRBD1 as D (6 bases). This CDR3 region has 13 residues. The V end lost 4 bases, the J end lost 4 bases, and 10 bases lay between the germline ends. The CDR3 is CASSSGGIYGYTF. In nucleotides, the CDR3 is TGTGCCAGCAGTTCTGGGGGCATCTATGGCTACACCTTC.

J is TRBJ1-5 and V is TRBV15; 8 positions agree with TRBD1. Germline CDR1 is LNHNV and CDR2 is YYDKDF (reference sequence). Germline trimming cut 3 bases from V and 0 bases from J; bases unmatched to any gene: 7. CDR3 length: 17 amino acids. The CDR3 here is CATSSGTGGYSNQPQHF. The CDR3 DNA is TGTGCCACCAGCAGCGGGACAGGCGGATATAGCAATCAGCCCCAGCATTTT.

This clone was seen more than once but under ten times. The genes are TRBV5-4 and TRBJ1-2, with D unclear. V shed 0 bases and J shed 8 bases, with 8 bases lying between them. The germline gives CDR1 SGHNT, CDR2 YYREEE (reference sequence). This CDR3 is built from 12 residues. CDR3: CASSLELRGYTF. The CDR3, as DNA: TGTGCCAGCAGCTTGGAGCTTCGAGGCTACACCTTC.

This sequence joins TRBV19 and TRBJ2-1; 9 bases match TRBD1. Per germline, CDR1 LNHDA and CDR2 SQIVND (reference sequence). The CDR3 runs 15 residues. The V gene end was trimmed by 5 bases and the J gene end by 4 bases; junction bases not matched to a gene: 6. The CDR3 reads CASSPRQGVYNEQFF. In nucleotides, the CDR3 is TGTGCCAGTAGTCCGCGACAGGGGGTATACAATGAGCAGTTCTTC.

This clone was counted a few times. At the DNA level, this CDR3 is encoded by other sequences in the same sample as well. The chain links TRBV5-8 to TRBJ2-1; the match to TRBD2 covers 11 bases. The CDR3 covers 14 residues. The ends lost 4 bases at V and 8 bases at J; junction bases unmatched: 5. Germline CDR1 is SGHTS and CDR2 is YDEGEE. The CDR3: CASSRTSGSHEQFF. The CDR3 DNA reads as TGTGCCAGCAGCCGGACTAGCGGGTCCCATGAGCAGTTCTTC.

This clone was observed once. The V and J genes are TRBV7-2 and TRBJ1-2; 7 bases map to TRBD1. V lost 5 bases to trimming and J lost 5 bases; unmatched junction nucleotides: 11. The CDR3 runs to 15 residues. The germline gives CDR1 SGHTA, CDR2 FQGNSA. CDR3 sequence (DNA): TGTGCCAGCAGCCCCAGGACAGGCTATCCTTATGGCTACACCTTC. Protein sequence: CASSPRTGYPYGYTF.

This clone was seen a handful of times. This chain links TRBV6-6 with TRBJ1-1, with D hard to call. Germline CDR1 is MNHNY and CDR2 is SVGAGI (reference sequence). V was shortened by 5 bases and J by 0 bases, with 22 bases between the two germline ends. The CDR3 loop spans 18 amino acids. DNA of the CDR3: TGTGCCAGCAGTCCCGACGGATTGAATTTCAGGTTGAACACTGAAGCTTTCTTT. Translated, it gives CASSPDGLNFRLNTEAFF.

This chain joins TRBV30 and TRBJ1-5; no clear D gene. V lost 0 bases, J lost 3 bases, and 12 bases lay in between. The CDR3 loop spans 15 amino acids. Germline V gives CDR1 GTSNPN, CDR2 SVGIG (reference sequence). The CDR3 bases are TGTGCCTGGAGTGTACAAGGGAGCCTCAATCAGCCCCAGCATTTT. Its protein is CAWSVQGSLNQPQHF.

The V call is TRBV7-2, the J call TRBJ1-2, with a weak D call TRBD1 (5 bases). The CDR3 extends over 14 amino acids. Germline CDR1 is SGHTA and CDR2 is FQGNSA. V gave up 7 bases and J gave up 5 bases, with 17 bases separating them. The CDR3 DNA reads TGTGCCAGCATCAAAACCGGGACTGAGTATGGCTACACCTTC. It specifies CASIKTGTEYGYTF.

The chain is built from TRBV5-1 and TRBJ2-7; 9 nucleotides match TRBD1. The CDR3 loop spans 16 amino acids. Germline V CDR1 and CDR2: SGHRS, YFSETQ. V gave up 1 base and J gave up 1 base; unmatched junction bases: 6. The CDR3 DNA follows: TGCGCCAGCAGCTTGAACGGGGGGACAGGGTCCTACGAGCAGTACTTC. Protein product: CASSLNGGTGSYEQYF.

The count of this clone is one. The gene calls are TRBV2 and TRBJ2-7, with D tentatively TRBD1 (5 bases). Germline CDR1 reads SNHLY; CDR2 reads FYNNEI. Trimming took 1 base from V and 2 from J, leaving 15 bases between them. The CDR3 length is 16 residues. CDR3: CASSEGRPGIAYEQYF. The CDR3, as DNA: TGTGCCAGCAGTGAAGGTCGTCCAGGGATCGCCTACGAGCAGTACTTC.

CDR3 sequence: CASRGGANQPQHF. DNA of the CDR3: TGTGCCAGCAGGGGAGGGGCCAATCAGCCCCAGCATTTT. The chain is built from TRBV6-5 and TRBJ1-5, with a weak D call TRBD1 (5 bases). The germline CDR1 and CDR2 sequences are MNHEY and SVGAGI. Trimming took off 6 bases at V and 3 bases at J, with 9 bases between the two ends. The CDR3 is made up of 13 amino acids.